This entry lists 19 T cell receptor beta chains sequenced from one sample in a study of shared clonotypes between healthy human individuals. TCRdb's copy holds only in-frame clones and misses some; the assay was immunoSEQ multiplex PCR. The profile covers some 1,100,000 clones, with around 78% appearing a single time and under 0.65% taken by the ten largest. Sample: memory CD4+ T cells from PBMCs. The subset denotes: CD45RA-negative fraction. The origin of the receptors is a man between 18 and 29 years old in good health. Some clones in this sample may be carry-over from other donors' samples.

The chain joins TRBV18 to TRBJ1-1; D not certain. The germline V and J ends were trimmed by 3 bases and 4 bases, with 15 bases remaining between them. CDR1 and CDR2 from the germline V gene are KGHSH and LQKENI. This CDR3 is built from 15 residues. The CDR3 DNA reads as TGTGCCAGCTCACCCCGAGTGCCCGAGGGCACTGAAGCTTTCTTT. It translates to CASSPRVPEGTEAFF.

The V call is TRBV18, the J call TRBJ1-2; D is unclear. Germline V gene data show CDR1 as KGHSH and CDR2 as LQKENI. The CDR3 length is 13 residues. The germline V and J ends were trimmed by 5 bases and 3 bases, with 10 bases remaining between them. The CDR3 DNA follows: TGTGCCAGCTCAACCGAGGGTGACTATGGCTACACCTTC. Translation gives CASSTEGDYGYTF.

V is TRBV27 and J is TRBJ2-5; TRBD2 might be the D (6 bases). Trimming took off 6 bases at V and 5 bases at J, with 13 bases between the two ends. Per germline, CDR1 MNHEY and CDR2 SMNVEV (reference sequence). This CDR3 region has 13 residues. The CDR3 sequence: CASSSREFETQYF. CDR3 DNA sequence: TGTGCCAGCAGCTCCCGGGAGTTCGAGACCCAGTACTTC.

Only a few counts were recorded for this clone. The V call is TRBV6-1, the J call TRBJ2-7; a weak D match, TRBD1 (6 bases). Trimming took off 6 bases at V and 4 bases at J, with 10 bases between the two ends. The CDR3 contains 12 residues. Germline CDR1 reads MNHNS; CDR2 reads SASEGT. The CDR3 sequence is CASRADSYEQYF. The CDR3 DNA sequence: TGTGCCAGCAGGGCGGACAGTTACGAGCAGTACTTC.

The chain employs TRBV4-1 and TRBJ1-1; TRBD1 aligns across 7 bases. The V gene's germline CDR1 is MGHRA and CDR2 YSYEKL. The CDR3 covers 12 residues. Losses at the gene ends were 2 bases for V and 7 bases for J; bases not matched to a gene: 1. CDR3 residues: CASSQYRGEAFF. CDR3 DNA sequence: TGCGCCAGCAGCCAATACAGGGGTGAAGCTTTCTTT.

A note on this clone: The same CDR3 is also encoded by other DNA sequences in this sample. The V and J genes are TRBV5-1 and TRBJ2-1; 7 nucleotides match TRBD2. The junction had 4 bases not matched to a gene; V was cut back by 2 bases and J by 2 bases. CDR3 length equals 15 residues. Germline V gives CDR1 SGHRS, CDR2 YFSETQ. The CDR3 DNA follows: TGCGCCAGCAGCTTTGGGGCGGGAGCCTACAATGAGCAGTTCTTC. Translating it yields CASSFGAGAYNEQFF.

J is TRBJ2-7 and V is TRBV5-1; D gene ambiguous. Germline V lookup: CDR1 SGHRS, CDR2 YFSETQ. V was shortened by 0 bases and J by 3 bases, with 10 bases between the two germline ends. The CDR3 is made up of 14 amino acids. The CDR3 loop reads CASSLAASFYEQYF. The CDR3 bases are TGCGCCAGCAGCTTGGCAGCCAGTTTCTACGAGCAGTACTTC.

The chain is built from TRBV6-6 and TRBJ1-2; no definite D call. The CDR3 sequence is 13 residues long. Germline V gene lookup returns CDR1 MNHNY and CDR2 SVGAGI (reference sequence). The V gene lost 8 bases and the J gene lost 2 bases, with 12 bases spanning the gap. The CDR3 region is CASLFLYNYGYTF. CDR3 nucleotides: TGTGCCAGCCTATTTCTCTACAACTATGGCTACACCTTC.

This clone was observed once. V gene TRBV7-3 combines with J gene TRBJ2-1, with 7 bases identical to TRBD1. Germline CDR1 and CDR2: SGHTA and FQGTGA. J lost 5 bases, V lost 1 base, and 5 bases had no gene match. The CDR3 covers 15 residues. CDR3 nucleotides: TGTGCCAGCAGCTTAATAGGGGGCGCGAACAATGAGCAGTTCTTC. It is translated as CASSLIGGANNEQFF. Supplemented by reference TRBV7-3 and TRBJ2-1, the full variable domain reads GAGVSQTPSNKVTEKGKYVELRCDPISGHTALYWYRQSLGQGPEFLIYFQGTGAADDSGLPNDRFFAVRPEGSVSTLKIQRTERGDSAVYLCASSLIGGANNEQFFGPGTRLTVL.

The chain uses TRBV29-1 and TRBJ1-1, with D possibly TRBD1 on 5 matching bases. The CDR3 runs to 12 residues. Germline assignment: CDR1 SQVTM and CDR2 ANQGSEA. Trimming shortened V by 5 bases and J by 3 bases, and 10 bases separated the two germline ends. CDR3 protein: CSVNRGYTEAFF. The CDR3 bases are TGCAGCGTTAACCGGGGGTACACTGAAGCTTTCTTT.

The chain couples TRBV11-2 to TRBJ2-7; no firm D call. The CDR3 runs to 15 residues. The germline CDR1 and CDR2 sequences are SGHAT and FQNNGV. V was pared by 2 bases and J by 2 bases, with 13 bases between. CDR3 coding DNA: TGTGCCAGCAGCTTACACCAGCTGCATACCTACGAGCAGTACTTC. Translation gives CASSLHQLHTYEQYF.

This chain joins TRBV6-1 and TRBJ2-2; D possibly corresponds to TRBD2 (6 bases). Trimming took off 3 bases at V and 4 bases at J, with 15 bases between the two ends. Germline V gives CDR1 MNHNS, CDR2 SASEGT. The CDR3 is 16 amino acids. This CDR3 is CASSDRRDAGTGELFF. DNA for the CDR3: TGTGCCAGCAGTGATCGGCGGGATGCGGGCACCGGGGAGCTGTTTTTT.

The V and J genes are TRBV7-9 and TRBJ2-2, with no clear D. The CDR3 length is 16 residues. Trimming shortened V by 4 bases and J by 2 bases, and 14 bases separated the two germline ends. Germline values: CDR1 SEHNR, CDR2 FQNEAQ (reference sequence). CDR3 sequence: CASSSLFSHNTGELFF. The CDR3 coding sequence is TGTGCCAGCAGCTCACTCTTTTCCCATAACACCGGGGAGCTGTTTTTT.

This chain links TRBV11-2 with TRBJ2-3; D not certain. There are 14 residues in the CDR3. V was trimmed by 2 bases and J by 2 bases, leaving 8 bases between them. From germline, CDR1 is SGHAT and CDR2 FQNNGV. CDR3 protein: CASSLSAVTDTQYF. The CDR3 DNA is TGTGCCAGCAGCTTAAGCGCAGTCACAGATACGCAGTATTTT.

The rearrangement links TRBV6-5 to TRBJ2-7; 7 bases map to TRBD1. Germline V lookup: CDR1 MNHEY, CDR2 SVGAGI. With 4 bases clipped from V and 2 bases from J, the junction kept 8 bases outside the gene matches. This CDR3 is 15 amino acids long. The CDR3 protein is CASSLDRATAYEQYF. CDR3 sequence (DNA): TGTGCCAGCAGTTTAGACAGGGCAACGGCCTACGAGCAGTACTTC.

The chain employs TRBV10-3 and TRBJ2-7; 10 nucleotides line up with TRBD1. CDR3 size: 17 residues. Germline values: CDR1 ENHRY, CDR2 SYGVKD. The V segment lost 3 bases and the J segment 6 bases; nucleotides outside the gene matches: 14. CDR3 region: CAISDRGPGQGSPEQYF. The CDR3, as DNA: TGTGCCATCAGTGATAGGGGCCCGGGACAGGGGAGCCCCGAGCAGTACTTC.

A note on this clone: Other nucleotide sequences from this sample produce the same CDR3. The CDR3 region is CASSLGRDNEQFF. The CDR3 coding sequence is TGTGCCAGCAGCTTAGGACGGGACAATGAGCAGTTCTTC. The chain has TRBV7-2 and TRBJ2-1; D not resolved. From germline, CDR1 is SGHTA and CDR2 FQGNSA. The CDR3 runs 13 residues. Trimming removed 1 base at V and 5 bases at J, with 6 bases between. Supplemented by reference TRBV7-2 and TRBJ2-1, the full variable domain reads GAGVSQSPSNKVTEKGKDVELRCDPISGHTALYWYRQSLGQGLEFLIYFQGNSAPDKSGLPSDRFSAERTGGSVSTLTIQRTQQEDSAVYLCASSLGRDNEQFFGPGTRLTVL.

Only a few counts were recorded for this clone. The CDR3 protein is CASSAASGKAETQYF. As DNA, the CDR3 is TGTGCCAGCAGCGCCGCTAGCGGGAAGGCAGAGACCCAGTACTTC. The chain links TRBV11-1 to TRBJ2-5; 9 bases align to TRBD2. Germline values: CDR1 SGHAT, CDR2 FQDESV (reference sequence). CDR3 size: 15 residues. V trimming: 5 bases; J trimming: 4 bases; junction bases outside the gene matches: 8.

The chain employs TRBV5-1 and TRBJ1-5, with no clear D. V lost 4 bases and J 3 bases, leaving 8 bases between the germline ends. The CDR3 runs to 13 residues. CDR1 and CDR2 (germline): SGHRS, YFSETQ. CDR3 bases: TGCGCCAGCAGCACGGGAGTCAATCAGCCCCAGCATTTT. This encodes CASSTGVNQPQHF.